Below, 25 T cell receptor beta chains from the same sample are listed, as sequenced in a study of blood T cell repertoires in COVID-19. The table came from immunoSEQ multiplex PCR; TCRdb's copy has only in-frame clones and leaves some out. Of approximately 130,000 clones in the sample, 80% to 90% were seen once. Source material: peripheral blood. These receptors originate from a man aged 70 or older with active or convalescent COVID-19.

The chain joins TRBV6-5 to TRBJ2-7; 11 bases match TRBD1. The V and J ends lost 6 bases and 3 bases, in that order; junction bases with no gene match: 7. This CDR3 is 15 amino acids long. Germline V gene data show CDR1 as MNHEY and CDR2 as SVGAGI. The CDR3 reads CASRPGTGGIYEQYF. CDR3 coding DNA: TGTGCCAGCAGACCCGGGACAGGGGGTATCTACGAGCAGTACTTC.

This clone was seen a few times. The chain has TRBV6-5 and TRBJ2-7; tentatively, D is TRBD2 (7 bases). From germline, CDR1 is MNHEY and CDR2 SVGAGI. This CDR3 region has 11 residues. Trimming left V 9 bases short and J 6 bases short, with 12 bases between. The CDR3 DNA follows: TGTGCCAGTTGGGGGGGCTTCGAGCAGTACTTC. It yields the protein CASWGGFEQYF.

The V gene is TRBV7-9, the J gene TRBJ2-2; 8 bases align to TRBD1. The CDR3 consists of 15 residues. Germline-derived CDR1 and CDR2 are SEHNR and FQNEAQ (reference sequence). J was trimmed by 5 bases and V by 5 bases; bases with no gene match: 7. In DNA form, the CDR3 reads TGTGCCAGCAGCCGCGGGACAGGAGGTACCGGGGAGCTGTTTTTT. It translates to CASSRGTGGTGELFF.

This chain joins TRBV20-1 and TRBJ1-5, with 10 bases aligning to TRBD1. CDR1 and CDR2 (germline): DFQATT, SNEGSKA (reference sequence). The junction had 8 bases not matched to a gene; V was cut back by 3 bases and J by 3 bases. The length of the CDR3 is 16 residues. The CDR3 region is CSASPRTGGLNQPQHF. CDR3 nucleotide sequence: TGCAGTGCTAGTCCTAGGACAGGGGGTCTCAATCAGCCCCAGCATTTT.

The chain joins TRBV6-5 to TRBJ2-7; possibly TRBD2 for D (7 bases). Germline CDR1 and CDR2: MNHEY and SVGAGI. Trimming took off 7 bases at V and 6 bases at J, with 16 bases between the two ends. This CDR3 is 13 amino acids long. The CDR3 nucleotides read TGTGCCAGCACTTATGGGGGGGGCGGCGAGCAGTACTTC. This sequence encodes CASTYGGGGEQYF.

V usage is TRBV14 and J usage is TRBJ2-7; the D gene is possibly TRBD2 (6 bases). The CDR3 has 17 residues. In germline, CDR1 is SGHDN, CDR2 FVKESK. Trimming pared 3 bases from V and 6 bases from J, leaving 24 bases between. The CDR3 is CASSHVLGGSGVREQYF. In DNA, the CDR3 is TGTGCCAGCAGCCACGTACTAGGAGGATCGGGGGTCCGCGAGCAGTACTTC.

On this clone: At one boundary the junction diverges from the germline segment, which might be a read error. The gene calls are TRBV6-5 and TRBJ2-3; TRBD2 matches at 8 bases. This CDR3 has 12 amino acids. CDR1 and CDR2 (germline): MNHEY, SVGAGI. The CDR3 sequence is CATSESTDTQYF. CDR3 DNA: TGCGCGACTAGCGAGTCCACAGATACGCAGTATTTT.

This clone appeared a single time. The CDR3 DNA is TGTGCCAGCAGCTTGATAGGCACAGATACGCAGTATTTT. It encodes CASSLIGTDTQYF. The chain employs TRBV5-6 and TRBJ2-3; D remains ambiguous. Germline loops: CDR1 SGHDT, CDR2 YYEEEE. With 1 base removed from V and 1 base from J, the gap between germline ends came to 4 bases. The CDR3 length is 13 residues. The full variable domain, its missing parts supplied by reference TRBV5-6 and TRBJ2-3, is DAGVTQSPTHLIKTRGQQVTLRCSPKSGHDTVSWYQQALGQGPQFIFQYYEEEERQRGNFPDRFSGHQFPNYSSELNVNALLLGDSALYLCASSLIGTDTQYFGPGTRLTVL.

This CDR3 is CASSSGLAGVLQFF. The DNA of the CDR3 is TGTGCCAGCAGTTCGGGACTAGCGGGAGTGTTACAGTTCTTC. The genes are TRBV28 and TRBJ2-1, with 14 bases matching TRBD2. Germline CDR1 is MDHEN and CDR2 is SYDVKM. V shed 4 bases and J 13 bases; nucleotides not matched to a gene: 6. This CDR3 is built from 14 residues.

The CDR3 DNA reads TGCGCCAGCAGTCCCGGACAGGGTACTGAAGCTTTCTTT. Translation: CASSPGQGTEAFF. The rearrangement uses TRBV10-1 and TRBJ1-1, with 8 bases that match TRBD1. The CDR3 runs to 13 residues. J was trimmed by 5 bases and V by 5 bases; bases with no gene match: 4. Germline loops: CDR1 WNHNN, CDR2 SYGVQD (reference sequence).

V usage is TRBV19 and J usage is TRBJ2-7, with 8 bases fitting TRBD2. CDR3 length: 14 amino acids. Unmatched junction bases numbered 4, after V lost 3 bases and J lost 3 bases. The germline CDR1 and CDR2 sequences are LNHDA and SQIVND (reference sequence). CDR3 in amino acids: CASSILGGDYEQYF. CDR3 coding DNA: TGTGCCAGTAGTATCCTCGGGGGGGACTACGAGCAGTACTTC. Drawing the rest from reference TRBV19 and TRBJ2-7, the complete variable domain is DGGITQSPKYLFRKEGQNVTLSCEQNLNHDAMYWYRQDPGQGLRLIYYSQIVNDFQKGDIAEGYSVSREKKESFPLTVTSAQKNPTAFYLCASSILGGDYEQYFGPGTRLTVT.

The rearrangement links TRBV10-2 to TRBJ2-1; 12 bases map to TRBD2. Per the germline V gene, CDR1 is WSHSY and CDR2 is SAAADI. The CDR3 sequence is 16 residues long. With 7 bases clipped from V and 5 bases from J, the junction kept 9 bases outside the gene matches. The CDR3 sequence: CASTRGWTSGDNEQFF. Written as DNA, the CDR3 is TGCGCCAGCACCCGAGGGTGGACTAGCGGGGACAATGAGCAGTTCTTC.

The chain employs TRBV18 and TRBJ1-6, with 10 positions matching TRBD1. Germline V gives CDR1 KGHSH, CDR2 LQKENI. The junction had 5 bases not matched to a gene; V was cut back by 7 bases and J by 8 bases. CDR3 size: 14 residues. CDR3 DNA: TGTGCCAGCTGCCTCGGACAGGGGGATTCACCCCTCCACTTT. Translated: CASCLGQGDSPLHF. The whole variable domain, remainder taken from reference TRBV18 and TRBJ1-6, is NAGVMQNPRHLVRRRGQEARLRCSPMKGHSHVYWYRQLPEEGLKFMVYLQKENIIDESGMPKERFSAEFPKEGPSILRIQQVVRGDSAAYFCASCLGQGDSPLHFGNGTRLTVT.

J is TRBJ2-5 and V is TRBV4-1; 7 bases map to TRBD2. The V gene's germline CDR1 is MGHRA and CDR2 YSYEKL. The CDR3 contains 17 residues. The J segment lost 2 bases and the V segment lost 1 base, leaving 10 bases of the junction unmatched. This chain's CDR3 is CASSQGDPSGNQETQYF. The CDR3 coding sequence is TGCGCCAGCAGCCAAGGCGATCCCAGCGGGAATCAAGAGACCCAGTACTTC.

The chain combines TRBV30 with TRBJ2-7; D is perhaps TRBD1 (6 bases). Trimming took off 2 bases at V and 0 bases at J, with 8 bases between the two ends. The CDR3 length is 13 residues. Germline lookup yields CDR1 GTSNPN and CDR2 SVGIG (reference sequence). This chain's CDR3 is CAWSRQASYEQYF. The CDR3 bases are TGTGCCTGGAGTCGACAGGCCTCCTACGAGCAGTACTTC.

The rearrangement uses TRBV7-3 and TRBJ2-5, with 7 bases matching TRBD1. V trimming: 5 bases; J trimming: 2 bases; junction bases outside the gene matches: 2. This CDR3 has 13 residues. Germline V gene sequence: CDR1 SGHTA, CDR2 FQGTGA. For the CDR3, the DNA is TGTGCCAGCAGCAGGGACAGACAAGAGACCCAGTACTTC. This codes for CASSRDRQETQYF.

The chain links TRBV5-1 to TRBJ2-5; 7 bases are a match to TRBD2. Unmatched junction bases numbered 13, after V lost 3 bases and J lost 5 bases. Looked up from germline, CDR1 is SGHRS and CDR2 is YFSETQ. This CDR3 region has 16 residues. CDR3 loop: CASSSLSAGPRETQYF. The CDR3 DNA sequence: TGCGCCAGCAGCTCCTTATCAGCGGGACCGCGGGAGACCCAGTACTTC.

The CDR3 DNA reads TGTGCCAGCAGCGCCGGGACAGACTATAATTCACCCCTCCACTTT. As protein: CASSAGTDYNSPLHF. The chain couples TRBV9 to TRBJ1-6; 7 nucleotides align to TRBD1. The germline gives CDR1 SGDLS, CDR2 YYNGEE. Losses at the gene ends were 3 bases for V and 3 bases for J; bases not matched to a gene: 3. The CDR3 runs to 15 residues.

V gene TRBV6-5 combines with J gene TRBJ2-1; TRBD1 aligns across 7 bases. Germline V gene lookup returns CDR1 MNHEY and CDR2 SVGAGI. CDR3 length: 14 amino acids. V gave up 6 bases and J gave up 0 bases; unmatched junction bases: 2. CDR3 sequence reads: CASSRDSSYNEQFF. CDR3 nucleotides: TGTGCCAGCAGCCGGGACAGCTCCTACAATGAGCAGTTCTTC.

The chain combines TRBV4-1 with TRBJ2-5; 9 nucleotides line up with TRBD2. CDR1 and CDR2 (germline): MGHRA, YSYEKL. This CDR3 contains 21 residues. With V trimmed by 1 base and J by 4 bases, 22 bases remained unmatched. CDR3 region: CASSQGRGGRALSGRTETQYF. The CDR3 nucleotides read TGCGCCAGCAGCCAAGGAAGGGGGGGCAGGGCGCTGAGCGGGAGGACAGAGACCCAGTACTTC.

CDR3 amino acids: CASRRQFNQPQHF. The CDR3 region has the DNA TGTGCCAGCAGAAGACAGTTCAATCAGCCCCAGCATTTT. The chain recombines TRBV12-3 or TRBV12-4 with TRBJ1-5; tentative D call: TRBD1 (5 bases). Trimming left V 6 bases short and J 3 bases short, with 9 bases between. CDR3 length equals 13 residues.

The genes are TRBV10-3 and TRBJ2-2; D is possibly TRBD2 (6 bases). Germline values: CDR1 ENHRY, CDR2 SYGVKD. V shed 0 bases and J shed 8 bases, with 19 bases lying between them. The CDR3 has 17 amino acids. CDR3 residues: CAISESGGKIGVGELFF. The CDR3 DNA is TGTGCCATCAGTGAGTCTGGCGGGAAGATAGGAGTGGGGGAGCTGTTTTTT.

J is TRBJ1-2 and V is TRBV2, with 8 bases lining up with TRBD1. The CDR3 runs 13 residues. The trim removed 7 bases at V and 6 bases at J, leaving 7 bases unmatched. Germline lookup yields CDR1 SNHLY and CDR2 FYNNEI. CDR3 nucleotides: TGTGCCAGCACCTACCGGACAGGGAATGGCTACACCTTC. It codes for CASTYRTGNGYTF.

V is TRBV5-4 and J is TRBJ2-1, with a possible D match to TRBD2 (6 bases). V was clipped by 2 bases and J by 8 bases, with 8 bases between them. The length of the CDR3 is 12 residues. The germline CDR1 and CDR2 sequences are SGHNT and YYREEE (reference sequence). CDR3 bases: TGTGCCAGCAGCTTCGGGGACTATGAGCAGTTCTTC. This translates into CASSFGDYEQFF.

This rearrangement joins TRBV6-5 to TRBJ2-1, with TRBD2 identical over 12 bases. The germline CDR1 and CDR2 sequences are MNHEY and SVGAGI. V lost 10 bases, J lost 1 base, and 5 bases stayed unmatched. The CDR3 covers 15 residues. The CDR3 protein is CAITSGRLSYNEQFF. The CDR3 DNA reads TGTGCCATTACTAGCGGGAGGCTTTCCTACAATGAGCAGTTCTTC.